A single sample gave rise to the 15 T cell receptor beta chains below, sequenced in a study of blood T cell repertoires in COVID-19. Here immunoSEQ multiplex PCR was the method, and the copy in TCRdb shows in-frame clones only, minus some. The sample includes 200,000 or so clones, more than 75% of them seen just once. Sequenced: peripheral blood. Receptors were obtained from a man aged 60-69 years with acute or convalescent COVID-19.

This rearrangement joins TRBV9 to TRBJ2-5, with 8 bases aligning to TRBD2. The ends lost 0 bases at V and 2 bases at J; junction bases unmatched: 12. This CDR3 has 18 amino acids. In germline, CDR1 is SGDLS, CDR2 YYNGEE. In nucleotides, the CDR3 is TGTGCCAGCAGCGTAGGCGGGGGGTGGCAGGGAGGTCAAGAGACCCAGTACTTC. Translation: CASSVGGGWQGGQETQYF.

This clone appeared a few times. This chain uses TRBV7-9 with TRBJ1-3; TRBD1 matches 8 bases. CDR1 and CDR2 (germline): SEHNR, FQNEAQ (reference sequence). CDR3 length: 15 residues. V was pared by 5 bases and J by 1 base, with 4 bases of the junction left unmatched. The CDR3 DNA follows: TGTGCCAGCAGCCCGACAGGGGTTTCTGGAAACACCATATATTTT. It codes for CASSPTGVSGNTIYF.

CDR3 region: CASRYSGQGANLYEQYF. The CDR3 DNA reads TGTGCCAGCAGATACAGTGGGCAGGGGGCAAACCTCTACGAGCAGTACTTC. V gene TRBV27 combines with J gene TRBJ2-7; TRBD1 agrees at 8 bases. CDR3 length: 17 amino acids. The trim removed 6 bases at V and 3 bases at J, leaving 16 bases unmatched. From germline, CDR1 is MNHEY and CDR2 SMNVEV (reference sequence).

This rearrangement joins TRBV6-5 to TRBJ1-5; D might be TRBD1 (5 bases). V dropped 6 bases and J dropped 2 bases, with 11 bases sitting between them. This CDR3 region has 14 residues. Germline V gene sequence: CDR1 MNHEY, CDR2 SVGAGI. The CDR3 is CASRNGAGNQPQHF. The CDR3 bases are TGTGCCAGCAGGAATGGGGCAGGCAATCAGCCCCAGCATTTT.

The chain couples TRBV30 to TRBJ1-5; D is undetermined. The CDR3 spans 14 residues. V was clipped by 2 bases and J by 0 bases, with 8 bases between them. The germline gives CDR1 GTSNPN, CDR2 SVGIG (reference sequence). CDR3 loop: CAWSTLSSNQPQHF. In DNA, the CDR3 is TGTGCCTGGAGTACCCTGAGTAGCAATCAGCCCCAGCATTTT. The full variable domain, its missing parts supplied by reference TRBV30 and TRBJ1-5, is SQTIHQWPATLVQPVGSPLSLECTVEGTSNPNLYWYRQAAGRGLQLLFYSVGIGQISSEVPQNLSASRPQDRQFILSSKKLLLSDSGFYLCAWSTLSSNQPQHFGDGTRLSIL.

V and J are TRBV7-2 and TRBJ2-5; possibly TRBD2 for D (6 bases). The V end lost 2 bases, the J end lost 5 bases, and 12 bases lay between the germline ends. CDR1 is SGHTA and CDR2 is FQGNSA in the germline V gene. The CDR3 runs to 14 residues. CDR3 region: CASSLSLGRETQYF. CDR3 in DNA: TGTGCCAGCAGCTTATCATTAGGGAGGGAGACCCAGTACTTC.

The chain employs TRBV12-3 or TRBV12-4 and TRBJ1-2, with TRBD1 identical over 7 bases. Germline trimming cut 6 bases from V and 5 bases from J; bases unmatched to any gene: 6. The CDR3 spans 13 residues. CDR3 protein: CASSPRQGYGYTF. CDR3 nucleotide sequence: TGTGCCAGCAGCCCTAGACAGGGTTATGGCTACACCTTC.

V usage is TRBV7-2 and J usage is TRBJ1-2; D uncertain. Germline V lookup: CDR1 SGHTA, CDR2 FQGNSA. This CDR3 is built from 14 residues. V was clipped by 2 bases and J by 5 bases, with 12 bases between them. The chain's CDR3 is CASSLRRDNYGYTF. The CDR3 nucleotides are TGTGCCAGCAGCTTAAGGAGGGATAATTATGGCTACACCTTC.

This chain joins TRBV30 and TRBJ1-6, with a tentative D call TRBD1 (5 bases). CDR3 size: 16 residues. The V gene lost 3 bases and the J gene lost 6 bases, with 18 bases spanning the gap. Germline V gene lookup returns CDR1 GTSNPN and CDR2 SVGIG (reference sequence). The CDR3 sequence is CAWRAHPGGGNSPLHF. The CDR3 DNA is TGTGCCTGGAGGGCCCACCCGGGGGGTGGTAATTCACCCCTCCACTTT.

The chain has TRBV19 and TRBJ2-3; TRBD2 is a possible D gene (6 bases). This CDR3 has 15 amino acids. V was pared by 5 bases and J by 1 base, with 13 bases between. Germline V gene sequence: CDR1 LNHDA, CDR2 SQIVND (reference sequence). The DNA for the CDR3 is TGTGCCAGTAGTCAAGGGAGGTTAGGCACAGATACGCAGTATTTT. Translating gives CASSQGRLGTDTQYF.

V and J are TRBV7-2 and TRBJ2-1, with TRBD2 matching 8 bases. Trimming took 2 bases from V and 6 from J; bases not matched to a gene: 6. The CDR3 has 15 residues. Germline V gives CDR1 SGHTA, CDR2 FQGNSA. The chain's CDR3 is CASSLNLAGSNEQFF. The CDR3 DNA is TGTGCCAGCAGCTTAAACCTAGCGGGCAGCAATGAGCAGTTCTTC.

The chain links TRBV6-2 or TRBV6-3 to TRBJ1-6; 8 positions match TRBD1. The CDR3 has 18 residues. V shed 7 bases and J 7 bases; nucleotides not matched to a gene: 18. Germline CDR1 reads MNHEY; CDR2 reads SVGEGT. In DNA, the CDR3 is TGTGCCAGCAACCCAGGACAGGGCCTAGGGGGCCCAAATTCACCCCTCCACTTT. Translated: CASNPGQGLGGPNSPLHF.

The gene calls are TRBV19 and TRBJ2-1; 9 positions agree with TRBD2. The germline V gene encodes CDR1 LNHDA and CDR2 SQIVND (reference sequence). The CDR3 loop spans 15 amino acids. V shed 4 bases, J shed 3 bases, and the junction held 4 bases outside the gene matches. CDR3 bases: TGTGCCAGTAGTAGTTCTAGCGGGAACTACAATGAGCAGTTCTTC. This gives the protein CASSSSSGNYNEQFF. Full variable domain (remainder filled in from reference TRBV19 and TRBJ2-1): DGGITQSPKYLFRKEGQNVTLSCEQNLNHDAMYWYRQDPGQGLRLIYYSQIVNDFQKGDIAEGYSVSREKKESFPLTVTSAQKNPTAFYLCASSSSSGNYNEQFFGPGTRLTVL.

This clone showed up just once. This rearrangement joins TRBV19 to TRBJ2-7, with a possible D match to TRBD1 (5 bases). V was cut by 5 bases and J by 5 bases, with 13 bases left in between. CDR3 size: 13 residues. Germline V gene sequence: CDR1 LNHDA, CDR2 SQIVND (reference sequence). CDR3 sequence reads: CASSAPRAHEQYF. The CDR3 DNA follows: TGTGCCAGTAGTGCCCCCAGGGCCCACGAGCAGTACTTC.

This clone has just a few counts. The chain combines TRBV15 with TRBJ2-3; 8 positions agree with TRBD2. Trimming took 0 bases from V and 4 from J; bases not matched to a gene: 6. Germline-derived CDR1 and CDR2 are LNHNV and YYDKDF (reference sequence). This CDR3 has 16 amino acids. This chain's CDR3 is CATSRDLRRGADTQYF. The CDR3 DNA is TGTGCCACCAGCAGAGATCTGCGGCGGGGGGCAGATACGCAGTATTTT. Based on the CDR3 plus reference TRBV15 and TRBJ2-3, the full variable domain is DAMVIQNPRYQVTQFGKPVTLSCSQTLNHNVMYWYQQKSSQAPKLLFHYYDKDFNNEADTPDNFQSRRPNTSFCFLDIRSPGLGDTAMYLCATSRDLRRGADTQYFGPGTRLTVL.